This T cell receptor beta chain is from a study of blood T cell repertoires in COVID-19. Study summary: Both acute and convalescent COVID-19 samples were obtained from the United States, Italy and Spain. The analysed material was cDNA or gDNA that came from T cells, B-cell-depleted T cells, or PBMCs.

The CDR3 runs to 15 residues. Trimming at V came to 3 bases and at J to 6 bases, leaving 8 bases not matched to a gene. Germline CDR1 reads LNHDA; CDR2 reads SQIVND (reference sequence). Profiling relied on immunoSEQ multiplex PCR, and the TCRdb table lists in-frame clones only, not all of them. The sample has around 99,000 clones, around 82% seen once. The sample consisted of peripheral blood. The rearrangement uses TRBV19 and TRBJ2-5, with 9 positions matching TRBD1. This clonotype was obtained from a human donor in a cohort sampled during active or convalescent COVID-19. Here the CDR3 DNA reads TGTGCCAGTAGTATGATTACAGGGGGCGCGAAGACCCAGTACTTC. Amino acid sequence: CASSMITGGAKTQYF.